This T cell receptor (beta chain) originates from a study of T cell responses to AZD1222 COVID-19 vaccine (dated by TCRdb to the early 2020s). Background for the entire study: AZD1222 recipients with second doses at about 4 weeks or about 12 weeks were pooled, because spike-specific TCR depth and breadth did not differ between schedules. A total of 230 to 250 trial participants underwent TCR sequencing, of whom around 210 had received two doses of AZD1222 and around 26 had received two doses of the MenACWY control vaccine. Trial participants were enrolled by age into 18-55, 56-69 and 70-plus year subgroups, with approximately 150, 30 and 60 TCR-sequenced participants respectively. Here is what the overall study found, with its caveats: Vaccine-associated CD4 TCRs spanned the whole spike protein, with dominant responses in regions 160-218 and 743-854. Conclusions about previously exposed vaccinees are limited, since just a handful of AZD1222 recipients were seropositive for SARS-CoV-2 at baseline. After two AZD1222 doses, both the breadth and the depth of spike-specific TCRs were significantly higher than at day 0 and than in MenACWY recipients. Epitopes outside the regions mutated in the B.1.351 and B.1.1.7 variants were reportedly recognized by nearly half of the unique spike-specific TCRs. Because no day 14 peak-response samples were available, the repertoires could be characterized only after the peak T cell response. The 56-69-year group was small, and its depth increase did not reach significance, likely because of low power. Participants were mostly white British, with more females than males. The authors suggested clonal diversity may have been underestimated.

With regard to this clone: Which antigen it targets is not known. The sample holds no much larger clone one base away, and base qualities are not on file.

V loses 4 bases of germline sequence and J loses 0 bases, and the interval between the two ends is 14 bases. The CDR3 has 16 amino acids, counting the end cysteine and phenylalanine. Only the CDR3 region is kept as DNA, spanning 48 bases read in frame from base 1. Sequences SGHVS (CDR1) and FQNEAQ (CDR2) are obtained from the germline V gene. The CDR3 regions of human TCRbeta chains were subjected to immunosequencing. The original pipeline was this. TCRs in the repertoires were matched against a reference library of SARS-CoV-2-specific TCRs that had been generated with the MIRA antigen-specificity platform. Breadth meant the fraction of unique TCRs that were SARS-CoV-2-associated, whereas depth meant the fraction of total T cells that were SARS-CoV-2-associated. Using the MIRA data, each spike-specific TCR was mapped to the spike region that the TCR reacts to and placed in a CD4 or CD8 class. Log10-transformed breadth and depth values were compared by one-way ANOVA with Sidak's multiple comparisons tests. TCRdb obtained this table from immuneACCESS and retained in-frame rearrangements with V and J assigned. These tables miss some clones; where compared with another copy, unresolved V genes account for less than half of the shortfall, and the remainder is unexplained. V and J calls and clone size follow that table, whereas D and trimming were derived from the DNA. The sample has some 140,000 clones on record, more than 85% of them singletons. Around 2.8% of the sample is taken by the ten largest.

What the time point label conveys for this sample: baseline before first vaccination. Vaccinee samples came from UK trials COV001 and COV002, including a single-blind randomized controlled phase 2/3 trial of AZD1222 (ChAdOx1 nCoV-19) in healthy adults. For TCRbeta chain sequencing, PBMC samples were collected from trial participants at day 0 and at day 28 after the second dose. The V gene is TRBV7-8 and the J gene is TRBJ2-3, with TRBD2 perhaps the D gene, on 6 matching bases. The source material was peripheral blood, sampled on day 0 of AZD1222 vaccination. This TCR was recovered from an adult in good health. The CDR3 reads as follows: CASSWKGGESTDTQYF. The DNA sequence is given as TGTGCCAGCAGCTGGAAAGGCGGGGAAAGCACAGATACGCAGTATTTT.